Listed here are 21 T cell receptor beta chains from one sample, sequenced in a study of breast tumors, draining lymph nodes, adjacent tissues. TCRdb redid the calling of the multiplex PCR reads with MiXCR, one entry per CDR3 protein. The sample consists of some 130,000 distinct CDR3 sequences, over 20% of them appearing once. Breast cancer patients provided tissue from their axillary draining lymph nodes. What was sequenced was axillary lymph node tissue. These receptors all come from a female donor with breast cancer. Some clones in this sample may be carry-over from other donors' samples.

This clonotype was found many times. The chain employs TRBV9 and TRBJ2-1; D may be TRBD1 (6 bases). Trimming pared 4 bases from V and 4 bases from J, leaving 18 bases between. CDR1 is SGDLS, CDR2 YYNGEE, per germline. This CDR3 spans 16 amino acids. The CDR3 reads CASSPSPYRGYNEQFF. The CDR3 DNA reads TGTGCCAGCAGCCCCAGCCCATATAGGGGGTACAATGAGCAGTTCTTC.

The sample holds many counts of this clonotype. The chain joins TRBV10-3 to TRBJ1-2, with D perhaps TRBD1 (5 bases). Germline V lookup: CDR1 ENHRY, CDR2 SYGVKD. The CDR3 length is 15 residues. Deletions cut 10 bases from V and 0 bases from J, with 18 bases between. The CDR3 region is CATSGPPPANYGYTF. The CDR3, as DNA: TGTGCCACCTCGGGACCCCCCCCAGCTAACTATGGCTACACCTTC.

This clonotype was seen at least ten times. CDR3 sequence reads: CASSPWTPRDYGYTF. As DNA, the CDR3 is TGTGCCAGCAGCCCATGGACCCCAAGGGACTATGGCTACACCTTC. J is TRBJ1-2 and V is TRBV5-8; unclear D gene. Trimming took off 4 bases at V and 3 bases at J, with 16 bases between the two ends. The CDR3 covers 15 residues. The germline V gene encodes CDR1 SGHTS and CDR2 YDEGEE.

This clonotype was detected only a few times. The chain uses TRBV6-6 and TRBJ1-2, with 10 bases matching TRBD1. V lost 5 bases, J lost 4 bases, and 7 bases stayed unmatched. Looked up from germline, CDR1 is MNHNY and CDR2 is SVGAGI (reference sequence). The length of the CDR3 is 15 residues. CDR3 DNA sequence: TGTGCCAGCAGTGATAGACAGGGGGCCGGCTATGGCTACACCTTC. It translates to CASSDRQGAGYGYTF.

This clonotype was seen at least ten times. This chain connects TRBV24-1 to TRBJ1-5, with D perhaps TRBD1 (5 bases). The CDR3 is made up of 13 amino acids. The V gene's germline CDR1 is KGHDR and CDR2 SFDVKD. V gave up 10 bases and J gave up 3 bases, with 12 bases separating them. Written as DNA, the CDR3 is TGTGCCACAAGGGACGGAACCAATCAGCCCCAGCATTTT. Translating it yields CATRDGTNQPQHF.

This clonotype was observed many times. This rearrangement joins TRBV24-1 to TRBJ1-5, with 7 bases identical to TRBD1. Germline loops: CDR1 KGHDR, CDR2 SFDVKD. This CDR3 contains 13 residues. The V segment lost 6 bases and the J segment 5 bases; nucleotides outside the gene matches: 3. The CDR3 spells CATSQGGDQPQHF. CDR3 DNA sequence: TGTGCCACCAGTCAGGGGGGCGATCAGCCCCAGCATTTT.

The table lists this clonotype with many counts. The CDR3 DNA is TGTGCCAGCAGCGAACTGACAGGCTATGGCTACACCTTC. Its protein product is CASSELTGYGYTF. The V gene is TRBV9, the J gene TRBJ1-2, with a possible D match to TRBD1 (6 bases). Germline V lookup: CDR1 SGDLS, CDR2 YYNGEE. V dropped 3 bases and J dropped 4 bases, with 10 bases sitting between them. The CDR3 length is 13 residues.

About this clonotype: A read error may explain this, as a much larger clone is one base away. The genes are TRBV14 and TRBJ2-1, with 8 bases lining up with TRBD2. The CDR3 is 15 amino acids. The germline gives CDR1 SGHDN, CDR2 FVKESK. CDR3 sequence reads: CAGSQSGRVDNEQFF. DNA for the CDR3: TGTGCCGGCAGCCAGAGCGGGAGAGTGGACAATGAGCAGTTCTTC. The complete variable domain, with remaining parts taken from reference TRBV14 and TRBJ2-1, reads EAGVTQFPSHSVIEKGQTVTLRCDPISGHDNLYWYRRVMGKEIKFLLHFVKESKQDESGMPNNRFLAERTGGTYSTLKVQPAELEDSGVYFCAGSQSGRVDNEQFFGPGTRLTVL.

This clonotype was recorded only once. A read error may account for a junction end that differs from germline. This chain links TRBV7-2 with TRBJ1-1, with 7 bases that match TRBD1. Germline V gene sequence: CDR1 SGHTA, CDR2 FQGNSA. The CDR3 runs to 16 residues. CDR3 sequence (DNA): TGTGCCAGCGGCTTACGCCCGATCTACAGGGGCACTGAAGCTTTCTTT. As protein: CASGLRPIYRGTEAFF.

This clonotype has at least ten counts. The gene calls are TRBV12-3 or TRBV12-4 and TRBJ2-7; 9 bases agree with TRBD2. With 1 base clipped from V and 5 bases from J, the junction kept 3 bases outside the gene matches. CDR3 length: 14 residues. CDR3 coding DNA: TGTGCCAGCAGTTTAGTCCAGCGGGAGGACGAGCAGTACTTC. Translation: CASSLVQREDEQYF.

As to this clonotype: This may arise from a read error, as a much more abundant clone is one base away. The genes are TRBV24-1 and TRBJ2-7; D gene ambiguous. The germline CDR1 and CDR2 sequences are KGHDR and SFDVKD. V lost 12 bases and J 0 bases, leaving 11 bases between the germline ends. The CDR3 is 12 amino acids. For the CDR3, the DNA is TGTGCCTCTCGTAAACCCTCCTACGAGCAGTACTTC. Its translation: CASRKPSYEQYF.

This clonotype was seen many times. The V and J genes are TRBV6-6 and TRBJ2-2; no reliable D call. Germline V CDR1 and CDR2: MNHNY, SVGAGI (reference sequence). The CDR3 is 15 residues long. V gave up 0 bases and J gave up 3 bases, with 8 bases separating them. The DNA for the CDR3 is TGTGCCAGCAGTTACTCGGTGGCCGACACCGGGGAGCTGTTTTTT. This encodes CASSYSVADTGELFF.

This clonotype has at least ten counts. The J gene is TRBJ2-6, the V gene TRBV5-1, with D unresolved. Trimming removed 1 base from V and 0 bases from J, with 5 bases in between. This CDR3 contains 15 residues. Germline CDR1 reads SGHRS; CDR2 reads YFSETQ. CDR3 region: CASSLTGSGANVLTF. The CDR3 DNA is TGCGCCAGCAGCTTGACTGGCTCTGGGGCCAACGTCCTGACTTTC.

The rearrangement joins TRBV19 to TRBJ1-5; D remains ambiguous. The CDR3 has 16 amino acids. The V end lost 1 base, the J end lost 0 bases, and 10 bases lay between the germline ends. Per germline, CDR1 LNHDA and CDR2 SQIVND (reference sequence). The CDR3 reads CASSIAGETSNQPQHF. CDR3 coding DNA: TGTGCCAGTAGTATAGCCGGGGAGACTAGCAATCAGCCCCAGCATTTT.

This clonotype was found many times. The chain combines TRBV12-3 or TRBV12-4 with TRBJ2-3, with D unresolved. V was clipped by 4 bases and J by 1 base, with 9 bases between them. The CDR3 contains 14 residues. This CDR3 is CASSSPIRTDTQYF. The CDR3 nucleotides read TGTGCCAGCAGTTCCCCCATCCGCACAGATACGCAGTATTTT.

This chain uses TRBV30 with TRBJ1-5, with no clear D. This CDR3 region has 14 residues. Looked up from germline, CDR1 is GTSNPN and CDR2 is SVGIG (reference sequence). V was clipped by 0 bases and J by 0 bases, with 6 bases between them. This CDR3 reads CAWSVGSSNQPQHF. CDR3 nucleotide sequence: TGTGCCTGGAGTGTAGGAAGTAGCAATCAGCCCCAGCATTTT. Supplemented by reference TRBV30 and TRBJ1-5, the full variable domain reads SQTIHQWPATLVQPVGSPLSLECTVEGTSNPNLYWYRQAAGRGLQLLFYSVGIGQISSEVPQNLSASRPQDRQFILSSKKLLLSDSGFYLCAWSVGSSNQPQHFGDGTRLSIL.

This clonotype was seen ten or more times. The gene calls are TRBV7-2 and TRBJ2-1; D is unclear. Trimming pared 2 bases from V and 0 bases from J, leaving 14 bases between. CDR1 is SGHTA, CDR2 FQGNSA, per germline. The CDR3 extends over 17 amino acids. Here the CDR3 DNA reads TGTGCCAGCAGCTTAATAGCTCACACAAGCTCCTACAATGAGCAGTTCTTC. Residues: CASSLIAHTSSYNEQFF. The complete variable domain, with remaining parts taken from reference TRBV7-2 and TRBJ2-1, reads GAGVSQSPSNKVTEKGKDVELRCDPISGHTALYWYRQSLGQGLEFLIYFQGNSAPDKSGLPSDRFSAERTGGSVSTLTIQRTQQEDSAVYLCASSLIAHTSSYNEQFFGPGTRLTVL.

With regard to this clonotype: A much larger clone sits a single nucleotide away, making a read error possible. V is TRBV6-6 and J is TRBJ2-3; TRBD2 is a possible D gene (5 bases). CDR1 is MNHNY, CDR2 SVGAGI, per germline (reference sequence). The CDR3 length is 14 residues. As DNA, the CDR3 is TGTGCCAGCAGTTCCCCGGGGAGCACAGATACGCAGTGTTTT. It is translated as CASSSPGSTDTQCF.

The V and J genes are TRBV11-2 and TRBJ2-4; the match to TRBD2 covers 12 bases. Unmatched junction bases numbered 14, after V lost 4 bases and J lost 1 base. This CDR3 is 20 amino acids long. Germline assignment: CDR1 SGHAT and CDR2 FQNNGV. DNA for the CDR3: TGTGCCAGCAGCTATGGGACTAGCGGGTTCTCTCAGACGGCCAAAAACATTCAGTACTTC. Translation gives CASSYGTSGFSQTAKNIQYF.

This clonotype was observed at least ten times. The CDR3 is CSVDSSGDGEQYF. DNA for the CDR3: TGCAGCGTTGATTCGAGCGGGGACGGGGAGCAGTACTTC. The chain couples TRBV29-1 to TRBJ2-7; 7 bases agree with TRBD2. The CDR3 spans 13 residues. V shed 3 bases, J shed 7 bases, and the junction held 9 bases outside the gene matches. Germline V gives CDR1 SQVTM, CDR2 ANQGSEA.

This clonotype was observed at least ten times. The rearrangement links TRBV29-1 to TRBJ2-7; D may correspond to TRBD1 or TRBD2 (5 bases each). V was clipped by 2 bases and J by 2 bases, with 16 bases between them. Germline-derived CDR1 and CDR2 are SQVTM and ANQGSEA. The CDR3 consists of 15 residues. CDR3 region: CSVETRGSWTYEQYF. CDR3 bases: TGCAGCGTTGAAACTAGGGGATCGTGGACCTACGAGCAGTACTTC.